These T cell receptor beta chains were read from a single sample in a study of CD8+ T cells in alopecia areata. Measured with immunoSEQ multiplex PCR; TCRdb has only the in-frame clones, and not every one. The sample lists about 120,000 clones; 50% to 55% were seen once. The sequences come from CD4+ T cells sorted from blood, collected at week 4, from a patient treated with tofacitinib. The origin of the receptors is a human donor with alopecia areata. Each CDR3 is given with its conserved first and last residue. Each record gives: clone size, J gene, D gene, V gene, CDR3 protein, CDR3 DNA. The D gene is left open where the match is weak. Only some rows state a clone size, as once, few, many or a class for expanded clones.

few TRBJ2-7 TRBD1 TRBV11-2 CASSQTGYEQYF TGTGCCAGCAGCCAGACAGGGTACGAGCAGTACTTC
NA TRBJ1-2 NA TRBV7-8 CASSSPMAGTNYGYTF TGTGCCAGCAGCTCTCCAATGGCAGGGACTAACTATGGCTACACCTTC
NA TRBJ2-1 NA TRBV7-8 CASSLGNEQFF TGTGCCAGCAGCTTAGGCAATGAGCAGTTCTTC
NA TRBJ2-1 NA TRBV27 CASSYRDSYNEQFF TGTGCCAGCAGTTATCGGGACTCCTACAATGAGCAGTTCTTC
once TRBJ2-2 NA TRBV7-9 CASSFYSTRTGELFF TGTGCCAGCAGCTTCTACAGTACTAGAACCGGGGAGCTGTTTTTT
few TRBJ1-2 NA TRBV29-1 CSVDTQGGNYGYTF TGCAGCGTTGATACACAGGGAGGGAACTATGGCTACACCTTC
NA TRBJ1-2 NA TRBV27 CASSFLGTFGGYTF TGTGCCAGCAGTTTCCTCGGGACCTTCGGTGGCTACACCTTC
few TRBJ2-7 NA TRBV30 CASWKGYEQYF TGTGCCTCCTGGAAGGGCTACGAGCAGTACTTC
NA TRBJ1-2 NA TRBV19 CASSSQGTNYGYTF TGTGCCAGTAGTTCACAGGGAACTAACTATGGCTACACCTTC
few TRBJ2-7 TRBD2 TRBV29-1 CSVEADGRAGNYEQYF TGCAGCGTTGAGGCGGATGGGAGGGCTGGGAATTACGAGCAGTACTTC
few TRBJ1-2 TRBD1 TRBV29-1 CSVSGEGASNYGYTF TGCAGCGTCTCTGGGGAGGGGGCCTCTAACTATGGCTACACCTTC
NA TRBJ1-5 NA TRBV7-9 CASSLGLDSNQPQHF TGTGCCAGCAGCTTGGGTCTTGATAGCAATCAGCCCCAGCATTTT
NA TRBJ2-2 NA TRBV6-1 CASSVVGELFF TGTGCCAGCAGTGTAGTTGGGGAGCTGTTTTTT
NA TRBJ1-4 NA TRBV30 CAWSGRNEKLFF TGTGCCTGGTCGGGGCGAAATGAAAAACTGTTTTTT
once TRBJ1-5 NA TRBV30 CAWSVVGTYNQPQHF TGTGCCTGGAGTGTTGTCGGCACCTACAATCAGCCCCAGCATTTT
few TRBJ1-2 TRBD1 TRBV10-3 CAISVDRDYGYTF TGTGCCATCAGTGTTGACAGGGACTATGGCTACACCTTC
few TRBJ2-1 NA TRBV7-9 CASSSGYNEQFF TGTGCCAGCAGCTCCGGTTACAATGAGCAGTTCTTC
NA TRBJ1-1 NA TRBV9 CASSAGGNTEAFF TGTGCCAGCAGCGCGGGGGGGAACACTGAAGCTTTCTTT
NA TRBJ1-5 NA TRBV29-1 CSVDNSNQPQHF TGCAGCGTTGACAATAGCAATCAGCCCCAGCATTTT
NA TRBJ1-6 NA TRBV27 CASSSTGNSPLHF TGTGCCAGCAGTTCGACGGGTAATTCACCCCTCCACTTT
few TRBJ1-2 NA TRBV29-1 CSVEMWQVDYGYTF TGCAGCGTTGAAATGTGGCAGGTCGACTATGGCTACACCTTC
NA TRBJ2-1 NA TRBV9 CASSRGGARDNEQFF TGTGCCAGCAGCAGAGGTGGGGCTAGAGACAATGAGCAGTTCTTC
NA TRBJ1-2 NA TRBV5-1 CASSFDPEIYGYTF TGCGCCAGCAGCTTCGATCCTGAGATCTATGGCTACACCTTC
NA TRBJ2-7 TRBD1 TRBV27 CASSFRQGDSYEQYF TGTGCCAGCAGTTTTCGACAGGGCGACTCCTACGAGCAGTACTTC
NA TRBJ1-1 TRBD1 TRBV5-6 CASSLPRTGMNTEAFF TGTGCCAGCAGCTTGCCTCGGACAGGGATGAACACTGAAGCTTTCTTT
few TRBJ1-1 TRBD1 TRBV2 CASSLTGSGTEAFF TGTGCCAGCAGCTTGACAGGGTCGGGCACTGAAGCTTTCTTT
NA TRBJ1-5 NA TRBV5-4 CASSLAGDSNQPQHF TGTGCCAGCAGCTTGGCCGGGGACAGCAATCAGCCCCAGCATTTT
NA TRBJ2-5 NA TRBV30 CAWSATSQGVKTQYF TGTGCCTGGAGTGCCACTTCCCAGGGCGTAAAGACCCAGTACTTC
NA TRBJ2-7 TRBD1 TRBV4-2 CASSQASTGTYEQYF TGTGCCAGCAGCCAAGCTTCGACAGGGACCTACGAGCAGTACTTC
NA TRBJ2-7 NA TRBV27 CASSYQGRAYEQYF TGTGCCAGCAGTTACCAGGGTCGGGCCTACGAGCAGTACTTC
NA TRBJ2-3 NA TRBV7-6 CASSLSLERQGRADTQYF TGTGCCAGCAGCTTATCGTTAGAGCGGCAGGGTCGGGCAGATACGCAGTATTTT
NA TRBJ2-3 NA TRBV4-2 CASSQESWDTQYF TGTGCCAGCAGCCAGGAATCTTGGGATACGCAGTATTTT
NA TRBJ2-2 NA TRBV15 CATSRDSRGTGELFF TGTGCCACCAGCAGAGATAGCCGGGGGACCGGGGAGCTGTTTTTT
few TRBJ2-3 NA TRBV7-9 CASSPRGPDTQYF TGTGCCAGCAGCCCTAGAGGTCCAGATACGCAGTATTTT
NA TRBJ1-3 NA TRBV30 CAWSSQGFSGNTIYF TGTGCCTGGAGCTCACAGGGATTCTCTGGAAACACCATATATTTT
NA TRBJ2-3 NA TRBV29-1 CSVGERTDTQYF TGCAGCGTAGGGGAGCGGACAGATACGCAGTATTTT
few TRBJ2-1 NA TRBV29-1 CSVRTGGSYNEQFF TGCAGCGTTCGGACAGGAGGGTCCTACAATGAGCAGTTCTTC
once TRBJ2-3 TRBD1 TRBV29-1 CSVEQGAGDTQYF TGCAGCGTTGAGCAGGGGGCAGGAGATACGCAGTATTTT
NA TRBJ1-2 NA TRBV7-9 CASSSVGTRRSGYTF TGTGCCAGCAGCTCCGTTGGGACCCGCAGATCTGGCTACACCTTC
NA TRBJ1-3 TRBD1 TRBV10-3 CATRDSHSGNTIYF TGTGCCACTCGGGACAGCCACTCTGGAAACACCATATATTTT
NA TRBJ2-1 TRBD2 TRBV28 CASSFWLAGNEQFF TGTGCCAGCAGTTTTTGGCTAGCGGGTAATGAGCAGTTCTTC
NA TRBJ1-5 TRBD1 TRBV6-6 CASNQGGLSNQPQHF TGTGCCAGCAATCAAGGGGGCCTGAGCAATCAGCCCCAGCATTTT
NA TRBJ2-7 TRBD1 TRBV5-1 CASSLGQGGPYEQYF TGCGCCAGCAGCTTGGGACAGGGGGGCCCCTACGAGCAGTACTTC
NA TRBJ1-2 NA TRBV7-2 CASRASNYGYTF TGTGCCTCCAGGGCCTCTAACTATGGCTACACCTTC
NA TRBJ1-1 NA TRBV5-1 CASSFDSGNTEAFF TGCGCCAGCAGCTTTGACAGCGGGAACACTGAAGCTTTCTTT
NA TRBJ2-7 TRBD2 TRBV7-9 CASSVSGRVYEQYF TGTGCCAGCAGCGTGAGCGGGAGGGTGTACGAGCAGTACTTC
NA TRBJ1-2 NA TRBV2 CASSKEAQLGYTF TGTGCCAGCAGTAAGGAGGCGCAGCTTGGCTACACCTTC
NA TRBJ2-1 NA TRBV10-3 CAVSPGHEQFF TGTGCCGTTTCGCCGGGACATGAGCAGTTCTTC
few TRBJ2-1 TRBD2 TRBV5-6 CASSWDRTSGSVEQFF TGTGCCAGCAGCTGGGATAGGACTAGCGGGAGTGTTGAGCAGTTCTTC
NA TRBJ2-5 TRBD2 TRBV2 CASSDLRLAGGETQYF TGTGCCAGCAGTGACCTGCGGCTAGCGGGAGGAGAGACCCAGTACTTC
NA TRBJ2-4 NA TRBV30 CAWNGRARNIQYF TGTGCCTGGAATGGACGGGCCCGCAACATTCAGTACTTC
NA TRBJ1-5 NA TRBV30 CAWSVRAINQPQHF TGTGCCTGGAGTGTAAGGGCTATCAATCAGCCCCAGCATTTT
NA TRBJ1-2 TRBD1 TRBV23-1 CASSQYRNRGHHGYTF TGCGCCAGCAGTCAATATCGAAACAGGGGGCATCATGGCTACACCTTC
NA TRBJ1-2 TRBD1 TRBV6-4 CASSESGQVASGGYTF TGTGCCAGCAGCGAATCAGGACAGGTTGCCTCGGGGGGCTACACCTTC